This TCR beta chain was profiled in a study of shared clonotypes between healthy human individuals. As for the study in general: A donor's plate count was three for CD4 naive and three for CD4 memory; CD8 naive had two and CD8 memory one. Broader study findings: The generation probabilities recorded for non-shared clonotypes fell below those of clonotypes shared by all four donors. Between a handful of donors, naive CD4 clonotypes were shared at a level of about 5%.

In regard to this clone: The antigen remains unidentified.

Sequencing used immunoSEQ multiplex PCR; TCRdb keeps in-frame clones, though not all of them. The sample shows about 100,000 clones, less than 75% of them seen only once. The germline gives CDR1 SGHNT, CDR2 YYREEE (reference sequence). The CDR3 covers 15 residues. V lost 2 bases and J 3 bases, leaving 12 bases between the germline ends. The V call is TRBV5-4, the J call TRBJ1-5, with D unclear. The receptor comes from a woman aged 25 to 39 in good health. The sequenced material came from memory CD8+ T cells sorted from blood. Subset denoted: CD45RO+ cells pooled with CCR7-negative TemRA cells. This CDR3 reads CASSFASTVNQPQHF. CDR3 nucleotides: TGTGCCAGCAGCTTCGCATCCACGGTCAATCAGCCCCAGCATTTT.